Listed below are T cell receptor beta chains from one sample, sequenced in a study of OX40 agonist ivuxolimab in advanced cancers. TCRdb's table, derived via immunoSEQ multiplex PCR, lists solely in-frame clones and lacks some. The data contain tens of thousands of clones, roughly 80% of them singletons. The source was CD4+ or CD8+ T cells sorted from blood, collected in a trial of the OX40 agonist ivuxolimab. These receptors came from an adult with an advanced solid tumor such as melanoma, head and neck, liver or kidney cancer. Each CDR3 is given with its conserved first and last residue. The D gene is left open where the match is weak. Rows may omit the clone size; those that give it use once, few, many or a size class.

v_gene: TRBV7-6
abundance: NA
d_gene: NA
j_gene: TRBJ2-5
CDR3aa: CASSTSGTSGQYF
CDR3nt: TGTGCCAGCAGCACATCCGGGACCAGCGGGCAGTACTTC

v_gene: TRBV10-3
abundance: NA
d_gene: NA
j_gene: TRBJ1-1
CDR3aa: CAISDRGVYTEAFF
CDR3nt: TGTGCCATCAGTGATCGAGGGGTTTACACTGAAGCTTTCTTT

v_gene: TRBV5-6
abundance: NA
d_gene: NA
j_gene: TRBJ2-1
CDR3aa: CASSRLAGQFF
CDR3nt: TGTGCCAGCAGCCGCCTCGCGGGTCAGTTCTTC

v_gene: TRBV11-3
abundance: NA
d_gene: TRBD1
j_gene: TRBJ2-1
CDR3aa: CASSKPGQFYNEQFF
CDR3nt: TGTGCCAGCAGCAAACCGGGACAGTTCTACAATGAGCAGTTCTTC

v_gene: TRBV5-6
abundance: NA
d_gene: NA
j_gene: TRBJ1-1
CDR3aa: CASSPGGTEAFF
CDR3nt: TGTGCCAGCAGCCCAGGTGGGACTGAAGCTTTCTTT

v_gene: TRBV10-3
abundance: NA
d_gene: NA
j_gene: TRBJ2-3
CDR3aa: CAISEWTHGGETQYF
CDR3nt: TGTGCCATCAGTGAGTGGACCCACGGGGGAGAAACGCAGTATTTT

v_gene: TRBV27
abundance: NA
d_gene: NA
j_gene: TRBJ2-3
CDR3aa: CASSPLDSRTDTQYF
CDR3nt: TGTGCCAGCAGTCCCCTGGACAGCCGCACAGATACGCAGTATTTT

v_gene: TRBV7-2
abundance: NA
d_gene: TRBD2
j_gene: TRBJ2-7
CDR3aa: CASSLEASGPYEQYF
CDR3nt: TGTGCCAGCAGCTTAGAGGCTAGCGGGCCCTACGAGCAGTACTTC

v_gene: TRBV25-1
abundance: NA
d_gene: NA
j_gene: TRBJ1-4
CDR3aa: CASSESGGNEKLFF
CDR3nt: TGTGCCAGCAGTGAATCGGGGGGTAATGAAAAACTGTTTTTT

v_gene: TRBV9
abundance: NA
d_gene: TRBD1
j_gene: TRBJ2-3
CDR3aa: CASSVGAGTGPTDTQYF
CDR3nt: TGTGCCAGCAGCGTGGGGGCCGGGACAGGGCCCACAGATACGCAGTATTTT

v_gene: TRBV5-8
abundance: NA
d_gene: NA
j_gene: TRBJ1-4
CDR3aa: CASRRTGWEKLFF
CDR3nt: TGTGCCAGCAGGAGAACAGGGTGGGAAAAACTGTTTTTT

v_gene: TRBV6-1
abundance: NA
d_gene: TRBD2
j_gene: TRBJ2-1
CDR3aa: CASSERAGVDEQFF
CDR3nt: TGTGCCAGCAGTGAACGAGCGGGAGTGGATGAGCAGTTCTTC

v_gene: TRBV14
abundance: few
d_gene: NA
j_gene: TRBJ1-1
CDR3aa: CASSQSPRRGMNTEAFF
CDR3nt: TGTGCCAGCAGCCAATCCCCGAGGAGGGGGATGAACACTGAAGCTTTCTTT

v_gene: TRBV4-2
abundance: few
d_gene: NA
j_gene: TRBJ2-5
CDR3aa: CASSQDGTKETQYF
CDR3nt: TGTGCCAGCAGCCAAGACGGGACGAAAGAGACCCAGTACTTC

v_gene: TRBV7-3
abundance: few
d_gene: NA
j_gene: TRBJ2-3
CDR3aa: CASSLLTSTDTQYF
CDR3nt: TGTGCCAGCAGCTTACTTACAAGCACAGATACGCAGTATTTT

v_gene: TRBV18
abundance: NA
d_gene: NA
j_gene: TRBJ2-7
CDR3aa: CASSPTVYEQYF
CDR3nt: TGTGCCAGCTCACCTACAGTTTACGAGCAGTACTTC

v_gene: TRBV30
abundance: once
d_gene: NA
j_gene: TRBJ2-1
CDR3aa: CAWKPFSYYNEQFF
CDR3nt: TGTGCCTGGAAGCCCTTCTCCTACTACAATGAGCAGTTCTTC

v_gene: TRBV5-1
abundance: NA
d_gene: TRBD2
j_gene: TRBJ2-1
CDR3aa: CASSQASGRDSYNEQFF
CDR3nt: TGCGCCAGCAGCCAAGCTAGCGGGAGGGACTCCTACAATGAGCAGTTCTTC

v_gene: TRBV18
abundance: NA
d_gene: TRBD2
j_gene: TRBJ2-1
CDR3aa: CASSLSAGGDNEQFF
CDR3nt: TGTGCCAGCTCACTATCAGCGGGAGGGGACAATGAGCAGTTCTTC

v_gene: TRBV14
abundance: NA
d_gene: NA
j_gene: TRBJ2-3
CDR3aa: CASSQGPRDKYTQYF
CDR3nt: TGTGCCAGCAGCCAAGGCCCACGGGACAAATATACGCAGTATTTT

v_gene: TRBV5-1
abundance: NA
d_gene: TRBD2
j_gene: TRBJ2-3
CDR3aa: CASATSGASTDTQYF
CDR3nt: TGCGCCAGCGCGACTAGCGGGGCTAGCACAGATACGCAGTATTTT

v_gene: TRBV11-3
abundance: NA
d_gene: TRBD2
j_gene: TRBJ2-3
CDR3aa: CASSDGTSGTTDTQYF
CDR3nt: TGTGCCAGCAGCGACGGGACTAGCGGAACCACAGATACGCAGTATTTT

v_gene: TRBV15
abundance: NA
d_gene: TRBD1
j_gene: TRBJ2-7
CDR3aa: CATSRDWGTGIEQYF
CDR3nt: TGTGCCACCAGCAGAGATTGGGGGACAGGGATCGAGCAGTACTTC

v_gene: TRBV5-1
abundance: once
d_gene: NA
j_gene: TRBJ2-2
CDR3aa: CASSYESGSGELFF
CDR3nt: TGCGCCAGCAGCTACGAGTCGGGCTCCGGGGAGCTGTTTTTT

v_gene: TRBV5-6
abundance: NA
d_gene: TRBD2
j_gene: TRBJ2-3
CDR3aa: CASSSHGTSGRWSTDTQYF
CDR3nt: TGTGCCAGCAGCTCCCATGGGACTAGCGGGAGATGGAGCACAGATACGCAGTATTTT

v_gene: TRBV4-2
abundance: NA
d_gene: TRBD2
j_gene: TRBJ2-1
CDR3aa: CASSEGLAGGLWGNEQFF
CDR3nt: TGTGCCAGCAGCGAAGGACTAGCGGGAGGACTATGGGGCAATGAGCAGTTCTTC

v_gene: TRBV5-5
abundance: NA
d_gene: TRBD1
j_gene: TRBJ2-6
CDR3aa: CASSIFTGAGANVLTF
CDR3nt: TGTGCCAGCAGCATTTTTACAGGGGCTGGGGCCAACGTCCTGACTTTC

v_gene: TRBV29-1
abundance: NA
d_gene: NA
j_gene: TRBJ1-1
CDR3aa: CSVVRGGVNTEAFF
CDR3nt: TGCAGCGTTGTAAGGGGAGGAGTGAACACTGAAGCTTTCTTT

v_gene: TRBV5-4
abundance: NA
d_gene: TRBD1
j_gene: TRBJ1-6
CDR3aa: CASSLDRGNNSPLHF
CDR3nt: TGTGCCAGCAGCTTAGACAGGGGTAATAATTCACCCCTCCACTTT

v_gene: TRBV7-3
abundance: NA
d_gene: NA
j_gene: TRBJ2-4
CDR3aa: CASSPQPNRGNIQYF
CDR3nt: TGTGCCAGCAGCCCCCAACCGAATCGAGGGAACATTCAGTACTTC

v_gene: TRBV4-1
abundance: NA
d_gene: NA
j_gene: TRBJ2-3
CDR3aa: CASSQEAQGRTQYF
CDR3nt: TGCGCCAGCAGCCAAGAGGCCCAGGGGAGAACGCAGTATTTT

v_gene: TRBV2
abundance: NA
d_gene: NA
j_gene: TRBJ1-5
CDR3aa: CASTLVSGVQPQHF
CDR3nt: TGTGCCAGCACCCTAGTTTCGGGGGTTCAGCCCCAGCATTTT

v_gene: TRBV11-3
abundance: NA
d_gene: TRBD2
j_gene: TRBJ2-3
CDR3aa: CASSLGGGAGAPSTDTQYF
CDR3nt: TGTGCCAGCAGCTTAGGGGGGGGAGCGGGCGCCCCTAGCACAGATACGCAGTATTTT

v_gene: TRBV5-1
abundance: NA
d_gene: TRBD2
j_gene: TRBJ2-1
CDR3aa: CASSSLTSGSVNEQFF
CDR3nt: TGCGCCAGCAGCTCGCTAACTAGCGGGAGCGTCAATGAGCAGTTCTTC